The rows below give T cell receptor beta chains drawn from one sample of a study of blood T cell repertoires in COVID-19. Assay used: immunoSEQ multiplex PCR; TCRdb lists only in-frame clones, some missing. Of under 60,000 clones listed, approximately 80% are singletons. The sample consisted of peripheral blood. These receptors were obtained from a man under 40 with COVID-19, enrolled during active disease. The CDR3 runs from the conserved cysteine through the conserved F or W. The D gene is left open where the match is weak. A clone size is listed for some rows: how often the clone was seen (once, few, many), or a class if it is expanded.

V	D	size	J	DNA	CDR3
TRBV7-2	-	-	TRBJ2-1	TGTGCCAGCAGCGTACTACTTGACAGCGAGCAGTTCTTC	CASSVLLDSEQFF
TRBV9	-	-	TRBJ2-1	TGTGCCAGCAGCTCTGAAAGAAGCCATGAGCAGTTCTTC	CASSSERSHEQFF
TRBV10-3	-	-	TRBJ2-7	TGTGCCATCAGTGACTCCGGACTGCAATCCTCCTACGAGCAGTACTTC	CAISDSGLQSSYEQYF
TRBV2	TRBD2	few	TRBJ2-1	TGTGCCAGCAGTCTAGCGGGAATCGGCAATGAGCAGTTCTTC	CASSLAGIGNEQFF
TRBV5-1	-	-	TRBJ2-1	TGCGCCAGCAGAGCGCAGTTAAGCTCCTACAATGAGCAGTTCTTC	CASRAQLSSYNEQFF
TRBV29-1	-	-	TRBJ1-1	TGCAGCGTTGAAGAGGGCAGAGAGAACACTGAAGCTTTCTTT	CSVEEGRENTEAFF
TRBV19	TRBD1	-	TRBJ2-7	TGTGCCAGTAAGGCTAGACAGGGGTACGAGCAGTACTTC	CASKARQGYEQYF
TRBV9	TRBD1	-	TRBJ2-1	TGTGCCAGCAGCGTAACGGGGGACAGGGGTTACAATGAGCAGTTCTTC	CASSVTGDRGYNEQFF
TRBV30	TRBD2	-	TRBJ2-3	TGTGCCTATTTAGCGGGAGGATGGGATACGCAGTATTTT	CAYLAGGWDTQYF
TRBV7-6	TRBD2	-	TRBJ2-5	TGTGCCAGCAGCCCTAGCGGGCCCGAGGCGGAGACCCAGTACTTC	CASSPSGPEAETQYF
TRBV19	TRBD1	-	TRBJ2-3	TGTGCCAGTAGTATAGGACAGGGAAACACAGATACGCAGTATTTT	CASSIGQGNTDTQYF
TRBV11-3	-	-	TRBJ2-1	TGTGCCAGCAGCTTAGGGACTACTGAGCAGTTCTTC	CASSLGTTEQFF
TRBV6-5	-	-	TRBJ2-3	TGTGCCAGCAGTTACGGGTCGGGTAGCACAGATACGCAGTATTTT	CASSYGSGSTDTQYF
TRBV10-3	-	-	TRBJ1-1	TGTGCCATCAGCTTCCGGGACAAGAACACTGAAGCTTTCTTT	CAISFRDKNTEAFF
TRBV6-2/TRBV6-3	TRBD2	few	TRBJ2-3	TGTGCCAGCAGTTACGGGAGGGCCACAGATACGCAGTATTTT	CASSYGRATDTQYF
TRBV6-4	TRBD1	once	TRBJ1-2	TGTGCCAGCAGGGCGGACAGGGGCACTAACTATGGCTACACCTTC	CASRADRGTNYGYTF
TRBV28	-	-	TRBJ2-5	TGTGCCAGCAGTTTACAGGGGAGTACCCAGTACTTC	CASSLQGSTQYF
TRBV6-6	-	-	TRBJ2-7	TGTGCCAGCACCCAGGGGGGACAGTATCCCTACGAGCAGTACTTC	CASTQGGQYPYEQYF
TRBV6-5	TRBD2	-	TRBJ2-7	TGTGCCAGTAGCGGCGGGAGGGGCGCCTACGAGCAGTACTTC	CASSGGRGAYEQYF
TRBV4-1	TRBD2	-	TRBJ2-5	TGCGCCAGCAGCCAAGGGGCGGGCGGGAGAAGCGAGACCCAGTACTTC	CASSQGAGGRSETQYF
TRBV7-2	TRBD1	-	TRBJ2-6	TGTGCCAGCAGCCCAGGGGGCCGAGGGGCCAACGTCCTGACTTTC	CASSPGGRGANVLTF
TRBV7-3	-	-	TRBJ2-1	TGTGCCAGCAGCTTATTCCCGCAGGGTGGCAATGAGCAGTTCTTC	CASSLFPQGGNEQFF
TRBV28	TRBD1	once	TRBJ1-6	TGTGCCAGCAGTGAGAGGGGGCCTTCACCCCTCCACTTT	CASSERGPSPLHF
TRBV4-2	TRBD1	-	TRBJ1-3	TGTGCCAGCAGCCAAGAGTGGACAGGGGGAAACACCATATATTTT	CASSQEWTGGNTIYF
TRBV6-5	-	-	TRBJ1-2	TGTGCCAGCAGTCCCCCCCTTGAGCTTAACTATGGCTACACCTTC	CASSPPLELNYGYTF
TRBV18	TRBD2	-	TRBJ2-2	TGTGCCAGCTCATCGGGACTAGCGGGAGCGGCGGGGAGGACCGGGGAGCTGTTTTTT	CASSSGLAGAAGRTGELFF
TRBV27	-	-	TRBJ1-2	TGTGCCAGCAGTTTATCGATGCGGGCAGCAGGGGTTCCTGGCTACACCTTC	CASSLSMRAAGVPGYTF
TRBV19	-	-	TRBJ2-4	TGTGCCAGTAGTATACCAGGGACTTTAGCCAAAAACATTCAGTACTTC	CASSIPGTLAKNIQYF
TRBV5-4	-	few	TRBJ1-4	TGTGCCAGCAGCCCCGGGACATTAAGGGAAAAACTGTTTTTT	CASSPGTLREKLFF
TRBV28	-	-	TRBJ2-7	TGTGCCAGCAGTTCCCACATCGGGAAGGTAGGGTACGAGCAGTACTTC	CASSSHIGKVGYEQYF
TRBV23-1	-	-	TRBJ1-1	TGCGCCAGCAGTCGGGAGCGGACGGTTGGCACTGAAGCTTTCTTT	CASSRERTVGTEAFF
TRBV6-4	TRBD1	few	TRBJ2-1	TGTGCCAGCAGTGACGAGGGGACAGGGGGCGGTGAGCAGTTCTTC	CASSDEGTGGGEQFF
TRBV27	-	once	TRBJ1-2	TGTGCCAGCAGTTTCCTTGGGGCGACCAACTATGGCTACACCTTC	CASSFLGATNYGYTF
TRBV15	-	-	TRBJ1-1	TGTGCCACCAGCAGAGATATATTGAACACTGAAGCTTTCTTT	CATSRDILNTEAFF
TRBV6-6	TRBD2	-	TRBJ2-1	TGTGCCAGCAGTTTCTTAGCGGGAGGGAATGAGCAGTTCTTC	CASSFLAGGNEQFF
TRBV7-8	TRBD1	-	TRBJ2-7	TGTGCCAGCAGCTTGCCGGGACAGGGGGCTTACGAGCAGTACTTC	CASSLPGQGAYEQYF
TRBV11-2	-	-	TRBJ2-7	TGTGCCAGCAGTTGGGATTCCGGGACAGAGAAGAAGCGGGAGTCCCAGGAGGACCCTAGAGAGCAGTACTTC	CASSWDSGTEKKRESQEDPREQYF
TRBV24-1	-	few	TRBJ1-5	TGTGCCACCAGTGATTCTCTTCAGCCCCAGCATTTT	CATSDSLQPQHF
TRBV6-5	-	-	TRBJ1-3	TGTGCCAGCAGTCCAGATTCTGGAAACACCATATATTTT	CASSPDSGNTIYF
TRBV30	-	-	TRBJ1-2	TGTGCCTGGAGCGGTACCAGGGGCGGGTGGTATGGCTACACCTTC	CAWSGTRGGWYGYTF
TRBV5-5	-	-	TRBJ1-2	TGTGCCAGCAGCTTGCCGGGGGCTAACTATGGCTACACCTTC	CASSLPGANYGYTF
TRBV7-8	TRBD1	-	TRBJ1-2	TGTGCCAGCAGCTTAGCCCAGGGGGCGGGTTATGGCTACACCTTC	CASSLAQGAGYGYTF
TRBV6-5	TRBD1	few	TRBJ2-7	TGTGCCAGCAGTTACTCTGTACAGGGGAGCAACGAGCAGTACTTC	CASSYSVQGSNEQYF
TRBV15	-	few	TRBJ2-1	TGTGCCACCAGCAGAGCTGATGAGCAGTTCTTC	CATSRADEQFF
TRBV21-1	-	few	TRBJ2-1	TGTGCCAGCAGCAAAAGAATCCGGGCTATTTACAGGGTTTGTAATGAGCAGTTCTTC	CASSKRIRAIYRVCNEQFF
TRBV19	-	-	TRBJ2-7	TGTGCCAGTAGTATAGCCCCCCTGCTTGTCGAATCAAGGAGTAGCGAATTCTACGAGCAGTACTTC	CASSIAPLLVESRSSEFYEQYF
TRBV3-1/TRBV3-2	-	-	TRBJ1-4	TGTGCCAGCAGCCGGGGAAGGGGGACTGAAAAACTGTTTTTT	CASSRGRGTEKLFF
TRBV11-1	TRBD2	-	TRBJ2-7	TGTGCCAGCAGCCAAGGGCGGGGGAGCTCCTACGAGCAGTACTTC	CASSQGRGSSYEQYF
TRBV2	TRBD1	-	TRBJ1-2	TGTGCCAGCAGTGAGCAGGGACAGGGGGTCGGCTACACCTTC	CASSEQGQGVGYTF
TRBV10-3	-	-	TRBJ1-2	TGTGCCATCAGTGGTCTGAGGTATGGCTACACCTTC	CAISGLRYGYTF
TRBV27	-	-	TRBJ1-5	TGTGCCAGCCGATTGGGGGCTTATCAGCCCCAGCATTTT	CASRLGAYQPQHF
TRBV28	-	-	TRBJ1-5	TGTGCCAGCAGTTTAGAAGAGGTTAATCAGCCCCAGCATTTT	CASSLEEVNQPQHF
TRBV7-2	-	-	TRBJ1-3	TGTGCCAGCAGCTTAGTACAGTTGAGCTCTGGAAACACCATATATTTT	CASSLVQLSSGNTIYF